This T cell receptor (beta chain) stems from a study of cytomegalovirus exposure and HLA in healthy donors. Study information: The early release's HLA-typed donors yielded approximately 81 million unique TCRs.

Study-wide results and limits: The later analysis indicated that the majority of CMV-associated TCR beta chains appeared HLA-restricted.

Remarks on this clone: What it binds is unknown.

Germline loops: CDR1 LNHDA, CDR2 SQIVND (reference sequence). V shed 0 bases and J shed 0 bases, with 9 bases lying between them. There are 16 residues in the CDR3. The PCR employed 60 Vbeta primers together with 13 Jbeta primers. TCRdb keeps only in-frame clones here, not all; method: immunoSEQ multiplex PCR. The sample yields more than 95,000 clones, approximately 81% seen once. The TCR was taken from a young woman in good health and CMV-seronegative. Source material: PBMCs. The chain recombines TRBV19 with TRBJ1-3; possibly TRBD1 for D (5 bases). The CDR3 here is CASSIETGGSGNTIYF. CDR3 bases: TGTGCCAGTAGTATAGAAACGGGGGGCTCTGGAAACACCATATATTTT.